This T cell receptor beta chain was identified in a study of OX40 agonist ivuxolimab in advanced cancers. Germline assignment: CDR1 MNHEY and CDR2 SMNVEV (reference sequence). The CDR3 length is 17 residues. V lost 2 bases, J lost 7 bases, and 20 bases lay in between. Study outcomes and limitations: The CD4+ and CD8+ T cells in the blood had expanded clonally by week 6 at 0.1 to 3.0 mg/kg. Nonresponders included some who also had low normalized T-cell clonal expansion.

A remark on this clone: Antigen unknown.

Sequencing used immunoSEQ multiplex PCR; TCRdb keeps in-frame clones, though not all of them. The repertoire holds approximately 61,000 clones, roughly 90% seen once, with more than 15% in the top ten. This TCR came from an adult with an advanced solid tumor such as melanoma, head and neck, liver or kidney cancer. The material sequenced was CD4+ or CD8+ T cells sorted from blood, taken in a trial of the OX40 agonist ivuxolimab. The V call is TRBV27, the J call TRBJ2-2, with D tentatively TRBD2 (7 bases). The CDR3 nucleotides read TGTGCCAGCAGTTTAACCTCCCAGGGGCGGGGGCTCGGGGAGCTGTTTTTT. Translated, it gives CASSLTSQGRGLGELFF.